Shown below are 3 T cell receptor beta chains from a single sample sequenced in a study of early T cells in non-severe SARS-CoV-2 infection. TCRdb reprocessed the 5' RACE reads via MiXCR and lists one record per CDR3 protein. This table has roughly 110,000 distinct CDR3 sequences, approximately 12% appearing once. Sequencing used whole blood. Every receptor here comes from an adult who was a healthcare worker with PCR-confirmed SARS-CoV-2 infection or an uninfected control (not recorded which).

This clonotype was seen at least ten times. For the CDR3, the DNA is TGCAGCGCTAGACAGGGGAGGGGGACCCAGTACTTC. As protein: CSARQGRGTQYF. The V and J genes are TRBV29-1 and TRBJ2-5, with a possible D match to TRBD1 (8 bases). The CDR3 runs 12 residues. CDR1 and CDR2 (germline): SQVTM, ANQGSEA. Deletions cut 7 bases from V and 7 bases from J, with 16 bases between.

This clonotype appeared a single time. The chain combines TRBV12-5 with TRBJ1-1; D is undetermined. Germline V gene data show CDR1 as LGHNT and CDR2 as FRNRAP. The CDR3 spans 9 residues. Trimming took 7 bases from V and 4 from J, leaving 1 base between them. As DNA, the CDR3 is TGTGCTAGTGCCACTGAAGCTTTCTTT. Amino acids: CASATEAFF.

This chain connects TRBV4-1 to TRBJ1-1, with D unresolved. Trimming shortened V by 1 base and J by 2 bases, and 8 bases separated the two germline ends. The germline CDR1 and CDR2 sequences are MGHRA and YSYEKL. The CDR3 covers 14 residues. The CDR3 reads CASSQGRGNTEAFF. The CDR3 nucleotides are TGCGCCAGCAGCCAAGGACGGGGTAACACTGAAGCTTTCTTT.